The 15 T cell receptor beta chains reported below all come from one sample, sequenced in a study of PD-1 blockade in classical Hodgkin lymphoma. This table comes from immunoSEQ multiplex PCR, and its TCRdb copy is limited to in-frame clones, with some not included. Among around 22,000 clones listed, just under 80% were seen once. No patient escaped relapse after autologous stem cell transplantation, and brentuximab vedotin exposure varied. The sequences come from peripheral blood mononuclear cells (PBMCs), collected before the second cycle of nivolumab. These receptors all come from a human donor with classical Hodgkin lymphoma.

The DNA for the CDR3 is TGTGCCAGCAGGCACAGACAGGGGAGGACTGAAGCTTTCTTT. It codes for CASRHRQGRTEAFF. The chain recombines TRBV6-5 with TRBJ1-1; 8 positions match TRBD1. Germline loops: CDR1 MNHEY, CDR2 SVGAGI. V lost 6 bases, J lost 5 bases, and 8 bases stayed unmatched. CDR3 length equals 14 residues.

This rearrangement joins TRBV9 to TRBJ1-2, with TRBD1 matching 7 bases. The length of the CDR3 is 15 residues. CDR1 is SGDLS, CDR2 YYNGEE, per germline. With V trimmed by 0 bases and J by 4 bases, 6 bases remained unmatched. The CDR3 loop reads CASSVGEGAAYGYTF. The CDR3 bases are TGTGCCAGCAGCGTAGGGGAGGGGGCGGCCTATGGCTACACCTTC. Looking up the rest from reference TRBV9 and TRBJ1-2 gives the full variable domain: DSGVTQTPKHLITATGQRVTLRCSPRSGDLSVYWYQQSLDQGLQFLIQYYNGEERAKGNILERFSAQQFPDLHSELNLSSLELGDSALYFCASSVGEGAAYGYTFGSGTRLTVV.

The chain recombines TRBV9 with TRBJ2-1; D unresolved. Trimming cost V 3 bases and J 5 bases, with 9 bases left between them. This CDR3 comprises 13 residues. Germline V gives CDR1 SGDLS, CDR2 YYNGEE. The CDR3 protein is CASSESQNNEQFF. The CDR3 bases are TGTGCCAGCAGCGAGAGCCAGAACAATGAGCAGTTCTTC.

A note on this clone: The junction does not match germline at one end; this may be a read error. The chain recombines TRBV14 with TRBJ1-6; D possibly corresponds to TRBD1 (5 bases). CDR3 length: 15 amino acids. Per germline, CDR1 SGHDN and CDR2 FVKESK. The CDR3: CASSKEGDRNSPLHF. In nucleotides, the CDR3 is TGTGCCAGCAGCAAAGAAGGGGACCGGAATTCACCCCTCCACTTT.

The chain joins TRBV11-2 to TRBJ1-1; no clear D. Trimming removed 5 bases at V and 2 bases at J, with 9 bases between. The CDR3 length is 13 residues. Germline V CDR1 and CDR2: SGHAT, FQNNGV. CDR3 protein: CASSPWANTEAFF. The CDR3 DNA follows: TGTGCCAGCAGCCCGTGGGCCAACACTGAAGCTTTCTTT.

This clone occurred once. The genes are TRBV19 and TRBJ1-1, with D uncertain. With 5 bases removed from V and 0 bases from J, the gap between germline ends came to 10 bases. Germline CDR1 LNHDA, CDR2 SQIVND (reference sequence). This CDR3 region has 14 residues. This chain's CDR3 is CASSRLFLNTEAFF. As DNA, the CDR3 is TGTGCCAGTAGTCGGCTCTTCCTGAACACTGAAGCTTTCTTT.

This sequence joins TRBV9 and TRBJ2-5; either TRBD1 or TRBD2 may fit D (5 bases each). Germline-derived CDR1 and CDR2 are SGDLS and YYNGEE. The length of the CDR3 is 15 residues. V was pared by 2 bases and J by 5 bases, with 16 bases between. The CDR3 region has the DNA TGTGCCAGCAGCGTCGGGGCCTTGTACGGGGAGACCCAGTACTTC. Translated, it gives CASSVGALYGETQYF.

The V call is TRBV5-4, the J call TRBJ1-3; 8 bases align to TRBD1. Trimming at V came to 4 bases and at J to 0 bases, leaving 9 bases not matched to a gene. Germline CDR1 SGHNT, CDR2 YYREEE (reference sequence). The CDR3 totals 17 residues. This CDR3 reads CASSLWTGPFSGNTIYF. For the CDR3, the DNA is TGTGCCAGCAGCCTTTGGACAGGGCCCTTCTCTGGAAACACCATATATTTT.

This chain joins TRBV19 and TRBJ2-1; TRBD2 matches 10 bases. Germline V CDR1 and CDR2: LNHDA, SQIVND (reference sequence). V trimming: 5 bases; J trimming: 7 bases; junction bases outside the gene matches: 8. The CDR3 consists of 15 residues. Here the CDR3 reads CASSVGTSAGNEQFF. As DNA, the CDR3 is TGTGCCAGTAGTGTCGGGACTAGCGCGGGGAATGAGCAGTTCTTC.

This clone is labeled as medium-sized. The V call is TRBV4-2, the J call TRBJ1-1; 11 bases are shared with TRBD1. Germline CDR1 reads LGHNA; CDR2 reads YNFKEQ. V lost 4 bases and J lost 2; bases outside the gene matches: 6. CDR3 length equals 16 residues. In DNA, the CDR3 is TGTGCCAGCAGCCCCGGGACAGGGGGGTTAAACACTGAAGCTTTCTTT. Translated: CASSPGTGGLNTEAFF.

This clone showed up just a few times. The rearrangement links TRBV2 to TRBJ1-1; TRBD1 matches 9 bases. Germline V lookup: CDR1 SNHLY, CDR2 FYNNEI. V dropped 5 bases and J dropped 1; count of bases not matched to a gene: 8. The CDR3 contains 16 residues. The CDR3 spells CASSPPGTGRNTEAFF. The CDR3 DNA reads TGTGCCAGCAGTCCCCCAGGGACAGGGAGGAACACTGAAGCTTTCTTT.

V gene TRBV11-1 combines with J gene TRBJ2-5, with 8 bases matching TRBD1. The germline gives CDR1 SGHAT, CDR2 FQDESV (reference sequence). Trimming took 3 bases from V and 5 from J; bases not matched to a gene: 14. The CDR3 has 17 residues. Written as DNA, the CDR3 is TGTGCCAGCAGCTTGCGCTGGACAGGGTGGCGGCGGGAGACCCAGTACTTC. As protein: CASSLRWTGWRRETQYF.

This clone was observed a handful of times. The V and J genes are TRBV9 and TRBJ2-5, with D possibly matching TRBD1 (5 bases). V was trimmed by 4 bases and J by 5 bases, leaving 15 bases between them. In germline, CDR1 is SGDLS, CDR2 YYNGEE. The CDR3 is 14 residues long. In DNA form, the CDR3 reads TGTGCCAGCAGCCAAGGAACAGGTGGGGAGACCCAGTACTTC. Translating it yields CASSQGTGGETQYF. The variable domain in full, completed from reference TRBV9 and TRBJ2-5, reads DSGVTQTPKHLITATGQRVTLRCSPRSGDLSVYWYQQSLDQGLQFLIQYYNGEERAKGNILERFSAQQFPDLHSELNLSSLELGDSALYFCASSQGTGGETQYFGPGTRLLVL.

This clone came up once. This chain links TRBV6-5 with TRBJ1-5, with 9 bases fitting TRBD1. The CDR3 has 15 residues. Germline loops: CDR1 MNHEY, CDR2 SVGAGI. V lost 0 bases to trimming and J lost 4 bases; unmatched junction nucleotides: 1. CDR3 DNA: TGTGCCAGCAGTTACTCGGACAGGGGTAATCAGCCCCAGCATTTT. As protein: CASSYSDRGNQPQHF.

The CDR3 protein is CASSELEVSDGEETQYF. The CDR3 nucleotides are TGTGCCAGCAGTGAACTAGAGGTGTCGGACGGCGAAGAGACCCAGTACTTC. The chain carries TRBV25-1 and TRBJ2-5, with no clear D. CDR3 length: 17 amino acids. V was cut by 2 bases and J by 3 bases, with 19 bases left in between. From germline, CDR1 is MGHDK and CDR2 SYGVNS. Drawing the rest from reference TRBV25-1 and TRBJ2-5, the complete variable domain is EADIYQTPRYLVIGTGKKITLECSQTMGHDKMYWYQQDPGMELHLIHYSYGVNSTEKGDLSSESTVSRIRTEHFPLTLESARPSHTSQYLCASSELEVSDGEETQYFGPGTRLLVL.